Below, 16 T cell receptor beta chains from the same sample are listed, as sequenced in a study of blood T cell repertoires in COVID-19. Profiling relied on immunoSEQ multiplex PCR, and the TCRdb table lists in-frame clones only, not all of them. The sample includes 150,000 to 200,000 clones, 65% to 80% of them seen just once. Source material: peripheral blood. The receptor set was obtained from a man between 60 and 75 years old with acute or convalescent COVID-19.

The rearrangement links TRBV11-1 to TRBJ1-1; unclear D gene. V lost 1 base to trimming and J lost 3 bases, with 9 bases between them. The CDR3 has 14 amino acids. Looked up from germline, CDR1 is SGHAT and CDR2 is FQDESV (reference sequence). The CDR3 nucleotides are TGTGCCAGCAGCTTAGTTTACGGTTACACTGAAGCTTTCTTT. It is translated as CASSLVYGYTEAFF.

The rearrangement uses TRBV19 and TRBJ2-7; TRBD2 is a possible D gene (6 bases). Trimming cost V 3 bases and J 0 bases, with 9 bases left between them. Germline assignment: CDR1 LNHDA and CDR2 SQIVND (reference sequence). The length of the CDR3 is 14 residues. The CDR3 here is CASSILGGSYEQYF. In nucleotides, the CDR3 is TGTGCCAGTAGTATCTTGGGGGGCTCCTACGAGCAGTACTTC. The full variable domain, with the rest looked up from reference TRBV19 and TRBJ2-7, is DGGITQSPKYLFRKEGQNVTLSCEQNLNHDAMYWYRQDPGQGLRLIYYSQIVNDFQKGDIAEGYSVSREKKESFPLTVTSAQKNPTAFYLCASSILGGSYEQYFGPGTRLTVT.

In its sample, this clone was seen once. The chain couples TRBV30 to TRBJ2-3, with D maybe TRBD1 (5 bases). Germline-derived CDR1 and CDR2 are GTSNPN and SVGIG (reference sequence). This CDR3 comprises 14 residues. V was cut by 0 bases and J by 4 bases, with 11 bases left in between. The CDR3 is CAWSVQSGSDTQYF. CDR3 bases: TGTGCCTGGAGTGTACAATCAGGGTCAGATACGCAGTATTTT. The whole variable domain, filled in from reference TRBV30 and TRBJ2-3, reads SQTIHQWPATLVQPVGSPLSLECTVEGTSNPNLYWYRQAAGRGLQLLFYSVGIGQISSEVPQNLSASRPQDRQFILSSKKLLLSDSGFYLCAWSVQSGSDTQYFGPGTRLTVL.

V is TRBV5-1 and J is TRBJ2-5, with 8 bases matching TRBD2. Germline assignment: CDR1 SGHRS and CDR2 YFSETQ. This CDR3 comprises 15 residues. Trimming took 4 bases from V and 5 from J; bases not matched to a gene: 10. In DNA, the CDR3 is TGCGCCAGCAGCGTTTTAGCGGGGCCGGAGGAGACCCAGTACTTC. This encodes CASSVLAGPEETQYF.

The chain carries TRBV28 and TRBJ1-1; D is undetermined. CDR3 length: 12 amino acids. Germline V CDR1 and CDR2: MDHEN, SYDVKM. V lost 1 base and J 6 bases, leaving 6 bases between the germline ends. This CDR3 reads CASSLSQAEAFF. Written as DNA, the CDR3 is TGTGCCAGCAGTTTATCGCAGGCTGAAGCTTTCTTT.

V usage is TRBV30 and J usage is TRBJ1-3; 7 bases match TRBD1. Germline V gene sequence: CDR1 GTSNPN, CDR2 SVGIG (reference sequence). The J segment lost 0 bases and the V segment lost 2 bases, leaving 4 bases of the junction unmatched. The CDR3 extends over 15 amino acids. CDR3 region: CAWSQGQSSGNTIYF. The DNA for the CDR3 is TGTGCCTGGAGTCAGGGACAGAGCTCTGGAAACACCATATATTTT.

V and J are TRBV7-2 and TRBJ1-1; TRBD1 agrees at 7 bases. The germline V gene encodes CDR1 SGHTA and CDR2 FQGNSA. The V segment lost 0 bases and the J segment 8 bases; nucleotides outside the gene matches: 9. This CDR3 contains 15 residues. CDR3 in DNA: TGTGCCAGCAGCTTAGCCGACAGGGCCGCTCGAGAAGCTTTCTTT. Protein: CASSLADRAAREAFF.

This chain uses TRBV3-1 (or the pseudogene TRBV3-2) with TRBJ2-5, with 8 bases that match TRBD2. The CDR3 loop spans 14 amino acids. The V gene's germline CDR1 is LGHDT and CDR2 YNNKEL (reference sequence). J lost 10 bases, V lost 4 bases, and 11 bases had no gene match. The CDR3 nucleotides read TGTGCCAGCAGCCCAAAGATCGGTGCGGGAGGCCAGTACTTC. Translated, it gives CASSPKIGAGGQYF.

This rearrangement joins TRBV6-5 to TRBJ2-5; 7 bases are shared with TRBD2. V trimming: 6 bases; J trimming: 5 bases; junction bases outside the gene matches: 3. Per the germline V gene, CDR1 is MNHEY and CDR2 is SVGAGI. The CDR3 length is 12 residues. CDR3 region: CASSGLEETQYF. Written as DNA, the CDR3 is TGTGCCAGCAGCGGACTAGAGGAGACCCAGTACTTC.

This CDR3 is CASSSASGRLGYGYTF. CDR3 nucleotide sequence: TGTGCCAGCAGCTCCGCCTCAGGGCGCCTCGGCTATGGCTACACCTTC. The gene calls are TRBV7-2 and TRBJ1-2, with TRBD1 as a possible D gene (5 bases). The CDR3 has 16 residues. V lost 4 bases, J lost 4 bases, and 19 bases lay in between. Germline V gene sequence: CDR1 SGHTA, CDR2 FQGNSA. Drawing the rest from reference TRBV7-2 and TRBJ1-2, the complete variable domain is GAGVSQSPSNKVTEKGKDVELRCDPISGHTALYWYRQSLGQGLEFLIYFQGNSAPDKSGLPSDRFSAERTGGSVSTLTIQRTQQEDSAVYLCASSSASGRLGYGYTFGSGTRLTVV.

The chain employs TRBV7-9 and TRBJ2-3; tentatively, D is TRBD1 (6 bases). CDR3 size: 13 residues. The V gene's germline CDR1 is SEHNR and CDR2 FQNEAQ (reference sequence). With 7 bases removed from V and 0 bases from J, the gap between germline ends came to 8 bases. The CDR3 sequence: CASKGQSTDTQYF. Written as DNA, the CDR3 is TGTGCCAGCAAAGGACAGAGCACAGATACGCAGTATTTT.

The V call is TRBV23-1, the J call TRBJ1-1; D gene unclear. TRBV23-1 is classed as an ORF, of uncertain function. The V end was cut by 2 bases, the J end by 1 base, with 5 bases between. The CDR3 contains 13 residues. The CDR3 region is CASSQNRNTEAFF. CDR3 DNA sequence: TGCGCCAGCAGTCAAAACAGGAACACTGAAGCTTTCTTT.

This clone was observed a single time. The chain employs TRBV11-2 and TRBJ2-1; TRBD2 aligns across 10 bases. J was trimmed by 0 bases and V by 4 bases; bases with no gene match: 0. Germline V gene sequence: CDR1 SGHAT, CDR2 FQNNGV. This CDR3 is built from 15 residues. The CDR3 DNA follows: TGTGCCAGCAGCTCTAGCGGGGGCTCCTACAATGAGCAGTTCTTC. This encodes CASSSSGGSYNEQFF.

J is TRBJ1-1 and V is TRBV5-5; D may be TRBD1 (6 bases). CDR1 is SGHKS and CDR2 is YYEKEE in the germline V gene (reference sequence). Trimming pared 0 bases from V and 5 bases from J, leaving 17 bases between. This CDR3 has 16 amino acids. This CDR3 reads CASSLGAGAAETEAFF. As DNA, the CDR3 is TGTGCCAGCAGCTTGGGGGCGGGGGCGGCGGAGACTGAAGCTTTCTTT.

CDR3 nucleotide sequence: TGCGCCAGTGTAGCAGAGGATGGCTACACCTTC. This gives the protein CASVAEDGYTF. The rearrangement joins TRBV10-2 to TRBJ1-2; D call uncertain. Germline V gene sequence: CDR1 WSHSY, CDR2 SAAADI. Trimming shortened V by 9 bases and J by 6 bases, and 11 bases separated the two germline ends. The CDR3 runs to 11 residues.

The CDR3 sequence is CASGLQGYNEQFF. CDR3 nucleotide sequence: TGTGCCAGCGGTTTACAGGGCTACAATGAGCAGTTCTTC. V is TRBV5-6 and J is TRBJ2-1, with a possible D match to TRBD1 (6 bases). CDR1 and CDR2 from the germline V gene are SGHDT and YYEEEE. The length of the CDR3 is 13 residues. V dropped 7 bases and J dropped 3 bases, with 11 bases sitting between them.